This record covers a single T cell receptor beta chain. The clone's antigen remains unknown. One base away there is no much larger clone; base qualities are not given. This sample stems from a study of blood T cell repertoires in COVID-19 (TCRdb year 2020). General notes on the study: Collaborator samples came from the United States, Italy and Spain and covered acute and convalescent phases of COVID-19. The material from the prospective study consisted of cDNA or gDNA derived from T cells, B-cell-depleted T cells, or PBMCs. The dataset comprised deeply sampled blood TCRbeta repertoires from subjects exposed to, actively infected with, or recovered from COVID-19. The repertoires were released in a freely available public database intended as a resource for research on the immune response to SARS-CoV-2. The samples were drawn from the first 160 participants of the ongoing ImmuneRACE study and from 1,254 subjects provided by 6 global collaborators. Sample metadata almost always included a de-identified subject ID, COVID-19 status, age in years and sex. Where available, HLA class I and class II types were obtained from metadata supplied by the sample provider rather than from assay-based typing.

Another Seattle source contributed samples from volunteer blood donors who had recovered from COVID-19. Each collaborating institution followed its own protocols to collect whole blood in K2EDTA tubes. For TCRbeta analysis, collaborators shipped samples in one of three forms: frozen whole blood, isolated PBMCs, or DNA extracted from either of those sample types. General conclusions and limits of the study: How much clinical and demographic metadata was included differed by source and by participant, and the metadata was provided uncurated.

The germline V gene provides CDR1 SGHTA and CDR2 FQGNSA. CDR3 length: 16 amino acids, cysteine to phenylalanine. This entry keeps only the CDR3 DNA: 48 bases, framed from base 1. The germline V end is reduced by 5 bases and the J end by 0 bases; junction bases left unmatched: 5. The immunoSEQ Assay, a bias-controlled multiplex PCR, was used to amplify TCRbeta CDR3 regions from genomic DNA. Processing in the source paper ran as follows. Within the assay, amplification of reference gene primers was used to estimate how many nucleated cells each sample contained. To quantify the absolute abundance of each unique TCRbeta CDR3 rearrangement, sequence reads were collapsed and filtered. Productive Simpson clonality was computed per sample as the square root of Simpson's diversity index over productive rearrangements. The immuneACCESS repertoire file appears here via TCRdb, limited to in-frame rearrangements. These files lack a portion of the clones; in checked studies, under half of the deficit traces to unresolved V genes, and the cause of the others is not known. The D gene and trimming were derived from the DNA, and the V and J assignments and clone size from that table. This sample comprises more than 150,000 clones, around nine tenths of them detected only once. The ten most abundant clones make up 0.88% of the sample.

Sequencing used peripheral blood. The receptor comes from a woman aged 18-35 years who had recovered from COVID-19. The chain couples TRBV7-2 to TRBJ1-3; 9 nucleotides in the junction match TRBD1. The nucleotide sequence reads TGTGCCAGCAGCACGGGACAGGGAAACTCTGGAAACACCATATATTTT. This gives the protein CASSTGQGNSGNTIYF.